The rows below give T cell receptor beta chains drawn from one sample of a study of early T cells in non-severe SARS-CoV-2 infection. From the 5' RACE reads, TCRdb called clonotypes with MiXCR, one entry per CDR3 protein. The sample carries 30,000 to 45,000 distinct CDR3 sequences, approximately 8.9% recorded once. Material for sequencing was whole blood. These receptors originate from an adult who was a healthcare worker with PCR-confirmed SARS-CoV-2 infection or an uninfected control (not recorded which). CDR3s include the opening cysteine and the closing phenylalanine or tryptophan. The order of the fields is J gene, V gene, clone size, D gene, CDR3 protein, CDR3 DNA. A D gene is named only where the DNA matches it firmly. The size field is filled for only some rows; it gives once, few, many or a size class.

TRBJ1-3 TRBV15 many - CATSRDKGSGNTIYF TGTGCCACCAGCAGAGATAAGGGCTCTGGAAACACCATATATTTT
TRBJ1-1 TRBV6-5 many - CASSSGHRDEAFF TGTGCCAGCAGTTCAGGGCATCGGGATGAAGCTTTCTTT
TRBJ2-1 TRBV19 - - CATHSPGSSYNEQFF TGTGCCACTCATTCCCCAGGGAGCTCCTACAATGAGCAGTTCTTC
TRBJ2-1 TRBV20-1 many TRBD2 CSASDSGGSNNEQFF TGCAGTGCTAGTGATAGCGGGGGGTCGAACAATGAGCAGTTCTTC
TRBJ2-3 TRBV29-1 - - CSVDGAQMGTDTQYF TGCAGCGTTGACGGGGCACAAATGGGCACAGATACGCAGTATTTT
TRBJ2-3 TRBV6-2/TRBV6-3 - TRBD1 CASSWGNRGDTQYF TGTGCCAGCAGTTGGGGAAACAGGGGAGATACGCAGTATTTT
TRBJ1-1 TRBV20-1 few TRBD1 CSARTGVETEAFF TGCAGTGCTAGGACAGGGGTGGAAACTGAAGCTTTCTTT
TRBJ1-1 TRBV5-6 many TRBD1 CASSRDRGTEAFF TGTGCCAGCAGCCGGGACAGGGGGACTGAAGCTTTCTTT
TRBJ1-1 TRBV11-2 many - CASSLIRYTEAFF TGTGCCAGCAGCTTAATACGTTACACTGAAGCTTTCTTT
TRBJ2-7 TRBV20-1 - - CSARSPLTYEQYF TGCAGTGCTAGGTCACCTTTGACCTACGAGCAGTACTTC
TRBJ1-6 TRBV11-2 - - CACQITGNSPLHF TGTGCCTGCCAAATAACAGGGAATTCACCCCTCCACTTT
TRBJ2-3 TRBV28 few - CASSFSYAGAHTDTQYF TGTGCCAGCAGTTTTAGCTACGCGGGGGCCCACACAGATACGCAGTATTTT
TRBJ2-7 TRBV13 many - CASGRGTYEQYF TGTGCCAGCGGAAGGGGGACCTACGAGCAGTACTTC
TRBJ1-5 TRBV30 - - CAWSGGTQPQHF TGTGCCTGGAGTGGCGGGACGCAGCCCCAGCATTTT
TRBJ2-1 TRBV6-6 many TRBD1 CASSYSRTGGNEQFF TGTGCCAGCAGTTACTCACGGACAGGGGGGAATGAGCAGTTCTTC
TRBJ1-2 TRBV19 few TRBD1 CASSTPPDRGDGYTF TGTGCCAGTAGTACGCCCCCGGACAGGGGTGATGGCTACACCTTC
TRBJ2-1 TRBV29-1 many TRBD2 CSVGERGGPMIDEQFF TGCAGCGTTGGGGAGCGGGGGGGCCCTATGATCGATGAGCAGTTCTTC
TRBJ1-2 TRBV19 many - CASSIQNGYTF TGTGCCAGTAGTATACAGAACGGCTACACCTTC
TRBJ1-2 TRBV6-6 many - CASSYNTYLAPTF TGTGCCAGCAGTTATAATACCTACCTAGCGCCCACCTTC
TRBJ2-7 TRBV20-1 - - CSVLSRDHPYEQYF TGCAGTGTGTTGAGCAGGGACCACCCCTACGAGCAGTACTTC
TRBJ1-1 TRBV6-6 - - CASKIGVPNTEAFF TGTGCCAGCAAGATTGGGGTCCCGAACACTGAAGCTTTCTTT
TRBJ2-1 TRBV11-2 many TRBD1 CASSTWTGGISYNEQFF TGTGCCAGCAGCACATGGACAGGGGGGATCTCCTACAATGAGCAGTTCTTC
TRBJ1-2 TRBV29-1 many TRBD1 CSVEVGGQFYGYTF TGCAGCGTTGAAGTGGGGGGACAGTTCTATGGCTACACCTTC
TRBJ1-1 TRBV29-1 medium-sized TRBD1 CSVEEPRDSEAFF TGCAGCGTTGAGGAACCCCGGGACAGTGAAGCTTTCTTT
TRBJ2-3 TRBV6-1 once TRBD1 CASRTGGVIDTQYF TGTGCCAGCAGGACAGGGGGCGTAATAGATACGCAGTATTTT
TRBJ2-1 TRBV7-8 many TRBD1 CASSSIRDRGRYNEQFF TGTGCCAGCAGCTCTATCCGGGACAGGGGGCGTTACAATGAGCAGTTCTTC
TRBJ2-5 TRBV6-1 many TRBD2 CASSAELGSGGDRETQYF TGTGCCAGCAGTGCCGAATTGGGTAGCGGGGGGGATCGAGAGACCCAGTACTTC
TRBJ1-2 TRBV13 few - CASSLDRTWGYTF TGTGCCAGCAGCTTAGACAGGACTTGGGGCTACACCTTC
TRBJ1-3 TRBV12-3/TRBV12-4 many - CASSFSSGNTIYF TGTGCCAGCAGTTTTTCTTCTGGGAACACCATATATTTT
TRBJ2-5 TRBV12-3/TRBV12-4 - TRBD2 CASSSSTLTSGGEELETQYF TGTGCCAGCAGCTCGAGCACCTTGACTAGCGGGGGGGAAGAGTTAGAGACCCAGTACTTC
TRBJ2-1 TRBV7-3 - - CASSLISGSYNEQFF TGTGCCAGCAGCTTGATTAGCGGCTCCTACAATGAGCAGTTCTTC
TRBJ1-2 TRBV5-6 medium-sized TRBD1 CASSPVGGQNYGYTF TGTGCCAGCAGCCCGGTGGGGGGACAGAACTATGGCTACACCTTC
TRBJ2-2 TRBV11-2 many TRBD1 CASSSTGVNTGELFF TGTGCCAGCAGCTCAACAGGGGTGAACACCGGGGAGCTGTTTTTT
TRBJ2-7 TRBV7-2 few TRBD2 CASSLDMASGSLREQYF TGTGCCAGCAGCTTAGATATGGCTAGCGGGTCCCTACGCGAGCAGTACTTC
TRBJ2-2 TRBV11-2 many - CASSLKGGSGELFF TGTGCCAGCAGCTTAAAGGGCGGAAGCGGGGAGCTGTTTTTT
TRBJ2-5 TRBV29-1 many TRBD1 CSVEPPRDSQETQYF TGCAGCGTTGAACCCCCGAGGGACAGCCAAGAGACCCAGTACTTC
TRBJ2-1 TRBV4-1 - TRBD1 CASSQDGTARNEQFF TGCGCCAGCAGCCAGGACGGGACAGCAAGAAATGAGCAGTTCTTC
TRBJ1-2 TRBV6-5 many - CASSFGGAGYTF TGTGCCAGCAGTTTTGGGGGCGCAGGCTACACCTTC
TRBJ2-3 TRBV11-2 many - CASSLVGNTDTQYF TGTGCCAGCAGCTTAGTGGGGAACACAGATACGCAGTATTTT
TRBJ2-2 TRBV18 many TRBD2 CASSPRTSGGASTGELFF TGTGCCAGCTCACCCCGGACTAGCGGGGGGGCCTCCACCGGGGAGCTGTTTTTT
TRBJ2-3 TRBV29-1 - - CSVDDGGGADTQYF TGCAGCGTTGACGACGGGGGCGGAGCAGATACGCAGTATTTT
TRBJ1-5 TRBV20-1 few TRBD1 CSAVRPDRESQPQHF TGCAGTGCTGTGCGCCCGGACAGGGAATCTCAGCCCCAGCATTTT
TRBJ2-5 TRBV5-1 - - CASSSKETQYF TGCGCCAGCAGCTCAAAAGAGACCCAGTACTTC
TRBJ2-1 TRBV27 many TRBD1 CASGRQGTNEQFF TGTGCCAGCGGGCGACAGGGAACCAATGAGCAGTTCTTC
TRBJ2-1 TRBV28 - - CASGLDRTYNEQFF TGTGCCAGCGGGCTCGACAGGACCTACAATGAGCAGTTCTTC
TRBJ1-1 TRBV29-1 - - CSVEIGAGNTEAFF TGCAGCGTTGAAATAGGGGCAGGGAACACTGAAGCTTTCTTT